This T cell receptor beta chain was sequenced during a study of blood T cell repertoires in COVID-19. Across the study: The origin of the acute and convalescent COVID-19 samples was the United States, Italy and Spain.

TCRdb's table, derived via immunoSEQ multiplex PCR, lists solely in-frame clones and lacks some. The table has a few hundred thousand clones, around 87% seen once. Germline V CDR1 and CDR2: SGHNT, YYREEE (reference sequence). CDR3 length: 15 amino acids. V lost 0 bases and J 2 bases, leaving 11 bases between the germline ends. This clone came up a few times. The chain couples TRBV5-4 to TRBJ1-2, with D perhaps TRBD1 (6 bases). The receptor was isolated from a man aged 45-65 years with active or convalescent COVID-19. Specimen: peripheral blood. In DNA, the CDR3 is TGTGCCAGCAGCTTGGGGCAAACAGGGAACTATGGCTACACCTTC. Encoded protein: CASSLGQTGNYGYTF. The full variable domain, its missing parts supplied by reference TRBV5-4 and TRBJ1-2, is ETGVTQSPTHLIKTRGQQVTLRCSSQSGHNTVSWYQQALGQGPQFIFQYYREEENGRGNFPPRFSGLQFPNYSSELNVNALELDDSALYLCASSLGQTGNYGYTFGSGTRLTVV.